The 17 T cell receptor beta chains given below trace back to one sample, sequenced in a study of blood T cell repertoires in COVID-19. Generated by immunoSEQ multiplex PCR, the TCRdb table keeps only in-frame clones and is missing some. The sample includes 180,000 or so clones, about 86% of them seen just once. The sequenced sample was peripheral blood. The receptors were gathered from a man aged 18 to 30 with acute or convalescent COVID-19.

The chain uses TRBV5-1 and TRBJ1-1; D not resolved. CDR1 and CDR2 from the germline V gene are SGHRS and YFSETQ. Trimming cost V 3 bases and J 1 base, with 16 bases left between them. CDR3 size: 16 residues. For the CDR3, the DNA is TGCGCCAGCAGCTCTATATTTTCATCAAGGAACACTGAAGCTTTCTTT. It is translated as CASSSIFSSRNTEAFF.

V and J are TRBV5-5 and TRBJ1-5; D unresolved. The CDR3 contains 16 residues. Germline V gene sequence: CDR1 SGHKS, CDR2 YYEKEE (reference sequence). The V and J ends lost 4 bases and 1 base respectively, with 15 bases between them. In nucleotides, the CDR3 is TGTGCCAGCAGCCTGTCTAGGGAGGGCAGCAATCAGCCCCAGCATTTT. It specifies CASSLSREGSNQPQHF.

The chain couples TRBV30 to TRBJ2-7; TRBD1 matches at 7 bases. J was trimmed by 2 bases and V by 2 bases; bases with no gene match: 9. Germline CDR1 and CDR2: GTSNPN and SVGIG (reference sequence). The CDR3 length is 15 residues. The CDR3 sequence is CAWSHLPGQTYEQYF. The CDR3, as DNA: TGTGCCTGGAGTCACCTACCGGGACAGACCTACGAGCAGTACTTC.

This rearrangement joins TRBV12-2 to TRBJ2-7; the D call in the table, TRBD1, was not verified against the DNA. TRBV12-2 is designated a pseudogene. There are 13 residues in the CDR3. CDR3 nucleotides: TGTGCAAGTCGCCAGTCTTGGTCCTACGAGCAGTACGTC. It specifies CASRQSWSYEQYV.

The V and J genes are TRBV7-9 and TRBJ2-6, with D possibly matching TRBD1 (5 bases). Trimming shortened V by 3 bases and J by 0 bases, and 9 bases separated the two germline ends. The CDR3 is 16 amino acids. Germline CDR1 and CDR2: SEHNR and FQNEAQ (reference sequence). The CDR3 DNA reads TGTGCCAGCAGCTTGGGCGACAGCTCTGGGGCCAACGTCCTGACTTTC. Protein product: CASSLGDSSGANVLTF.

The chain joins TRBV2 to TRBJ2-3; 14 bases agree with TRBD2. Germline V gives CDR1 SNHLY, CDR2 FYNNEI. CDR3 length: 17 residues. The V and J ends lost 4 bases and 0 bases, in that order; junction bases with no gene match: 3. The CDR3 DNA follows: TGTGCCAGCAGTGTTGGGACTAGCGGGGGAAGCACAGATACGCAGTATTTT. Translated, it gives CASSVGTSGGSTDTQYF.

The CDR3 nucleotides are TGTGCCAGCAGTTCCCGGGACAGGGGGTGGGATACGCAGTATTTT. Its translation is CASSSRDRGWDTQYF. The chain couples TRBV6-6 to TRBJ2-3; 11 bases are a match to TRBD1. The V gene's germline CDR1 is MNHNY and CDR2 SVGAGI (reference sequence). The V gene end was trimmed by 4 bases and the J gene end by 6 bases; junction bases not matched to a gene: 6. The CDR3 length is 15 residues.

This rearrangement joins TRBV27 to TRBJ1-1; TRBD1 is a possible D gene (5 bases). Germline V gene sequence: CDR1 MNHEY, CDR2 SMNVEV (reference sequence). This CDR3 spans 14 amino acids. The V end was cut by 7 bases, the J end by 4 bases, with 16 bases between. CDR3 in amino acids: CASNSQGGSTEAFF. CDR3 DNA sequence: TGTGCCAGCAATTCTCAGGGAGGAAGCACTGAAGCTTTCTTT.

This clone occurred once. The genes are TRBV10-2 and TRBJ2-7; 15 bases are shared with TRBD2. This CDR3 is built from 17 residues. Germline V lookup: CDR1 WSHSY, CDR2 SAAADI. The junction had 6 bases not matched to a gene; V was cut back by 6 bases and J by 0 bases. In nucleotides, the CDR3 is TGCGCCAGCAGAGGGACTAGCGGGGGGAAGGACTCCTACGAGCAGTACGTC. This sequence encodes CASRGTSGGKDSYEQYV.

The gene calls are TRBV3-1 (or the pseudogene TRBV3-2) and TRBJ2-5; D remains unclear. The CDR3 covers 10 residues. V gave up 2 bases and J gave up 8 bases, with 3 bases separating them. Germline V CDR1 and CDR2: LGHDT, YNNKEL (reference sequence). Written as DNA, the CDR3 is TGTGCCAGCAGCCAAACTACCCAGTACTTC. This translates into CASSQTTQYF.

The chain joins TRBV6-6 to TRBJ1-3, with 7 bases fitting TRBD1. The CDR3 runs to 14 residues. The V segment lost 6 bases and the J segment 2 bases; nucleotides outside the gene matches: 4. The germline gives CDR1 MNHNY, CDR2 SVGAGI (reference sequence). The CDR3 protein is CASSYTGAGNTIYF. The CDR3 region has the DNA TGTGCCAGCAGCTATACAGGGGCTGGAAACACCATATATTTT.

The chain has TRBV6-5 and TRBJ2-2; 7 bases fit TRBD1. This CDR3 is built from 16 residues. The V segment lost 2 bases and the J segment 4 bases; nucleotides outside the gene matches: 7. The germline CDR1 and CDR2 sequences are MNHEY and SVGAGI. The CDR3 loop reads CASSYSWTGRTGELFF. The DNA of the CDR3 is TGTGCCAGCAGTTACAGCTGGACAGGCCGCACCGGGGAGCTGTTTTTT.

The chain links TRBV2 to TRBJ2-3; 8 positions agree with TRBD2. V gave up 4 bases and J gave up 4 bases; unmatched junction bases: 7. Germline V gene lookup returns CDR1 SNHLY and CDR2 FYNNEI. The CDR3 length is 15 residues. This CDR3 is CASSADGGGPDTQYF. CDR3 sequence (DNA): TGTGCCAGCAGTGCTGACGGGGGGGGCCCAGATACGCAGTATTTT.

In this sample, this clone turned up once. This chain connects TRBV29-1 to TRBJ2-1; the D gene is possibly TRBD1 (6 bases). Germline V gene sequence: CDR1 SQVTM, CDR2 ANQGSEA. Trimming took off 1 base at V and 6 bases at J, with 16 bases between the two ends. The CDR3 consists of 15 residues. CDR3 sequence reads: CSVEGDTQRFNEQFF. The CDR3 DNA reads as TGCAGCGTTGAAGGGGACACCCAAAGGTTCAATGAGCAGTTCTTC.

V gene TRBV2 combines with J gene TRBJ1-1; D is unresolved. V was trimmed by 7 bases and J by 10 bases, leaving 13 bases between them. This CDR3 spans 11 amino acids. Germline V gene sequence: CDR1 SNHLY, CDR2 FYNNEI. CDR3 nucleotides: TGTGCCAGCAAGGTAGACTCGCTAGCTTTCTTT. It codes for CASKVDSLAFF.

The V and J genes are TRBV9 and TRBJ1-3, with D unclear. The CDR3 is 15 residues long. The V gene's germline CDR1 is SGDLS and CDR2 YYNGEE. V was cut by 4 bases and J by 4 bases, with 15 bases left in between. CDR3 protein: CASSSLGSLGNTIYF. In DNA form, the CDR3 reads TGTGCCAGCAGCTCCCTGGGCAGCCTCGGAAACACCATATATTTT.

This clone showed up just a few times. The gene calls are TRBV12-5 and TRBJ2-1, with D unresolved. Germline values: CDR1 LGHNT, CDR2 FRNRAP. V lost 2 bases to trimming and J lost 0 bases, with 11 bases between them. The CDR3 has 16 residues. In nucleotides, the CDR3 is TGTGCTAGTGGTTTGTTTCGATTCAGCTCCTACAATGAGCAGTTCTTC. Translating it yields CASGLFRFSSYNEQFF.